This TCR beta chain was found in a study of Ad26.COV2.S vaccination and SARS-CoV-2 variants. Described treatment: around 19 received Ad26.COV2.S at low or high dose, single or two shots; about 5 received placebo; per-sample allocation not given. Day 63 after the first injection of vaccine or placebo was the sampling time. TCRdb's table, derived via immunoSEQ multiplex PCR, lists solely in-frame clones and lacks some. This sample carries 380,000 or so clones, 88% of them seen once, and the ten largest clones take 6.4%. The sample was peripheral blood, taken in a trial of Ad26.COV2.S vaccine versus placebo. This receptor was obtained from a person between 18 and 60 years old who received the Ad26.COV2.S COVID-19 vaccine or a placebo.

Here the CDR3 reads CASSQGPGGTDTQYF. The CDR3 region has the DNA TGTGCCAGCAGCCAAGGTCCGGGAGGGACAGATACGCAGTATTTT. The rearrangement joins TRBV14 to TRBJ2-3; the match to TRBD2 covers 8 bases. The germline CDR1 and CDR2 sequences are SGHDN and FVKESK. This CDR3 is 15 amino acids long. J gave up 3 bases and V 1 base, and 3 bases lay outside the gene matches.